This is a list of T cell receptor beta chains from one sample in a study of blood T cells in healthy people across ages. TCRdb redid the calling of the 5' RACE reads with MiXCR, one entry per CDR3 protein. The data contain about a million distinct CDR3 sequences, just over 50% of them singletons. The sample consisted of blood. These receptors were obtained from an older woman in good health. The CDR3 runs from the conserved cysteine through the conserved F or W. The D gene is left open where the match is weak. Not all rows give a size; the values are once, few, many and, for expanded clones, a class.

J	size	V	D	length	CDR3	DNA
TRBJ2-7	NA	TRBV2	NA	13	CASRWVLSYEQYF	TGTGCCAGCAGGTGGGTCCTCTCCTACGAGCAGTACTTC
TRBJ2-4	many	TRBV28	NA	13	CASSLAGINIQYF	TGTGCCAGCAGTTTAGCGGGAATCAACATTCAGTACTTC
TRBJ2-1	NA	TRBV5-1	TRBD1	12	CASSFGTGGQFF	TGCGCCAGCAGCTTTGGGACAGGGGGGCAGTTCTTC
TRBJ2-3	NA	TRBV6-2/TRBV6-3	NA	14	CASSPRGGRDTQYF	TGTGCCAGCAGTCCCCGCGGGGGCAGGGATACGCAGTATTTT
TRBJ2-7	few	TRBV20-1	TRBD2	15	CSALGGSGRNHEQYF	TGCAGTGCTCTTGGGGGGAGCGGGAGGAACCACGAGCAGTACTTC
TRBJ2-5	NA	TRBV11-1	NA	15	CASSVHAVSGEAQYF	TGTGCCAGCAGCGTCCATGCAGTGTCGGGAGAGGCCCAGTACTTC
TRBJ2-5	NA	TRBV6-6	NA	11	CASSTLETQYF	TGTGCCAGCAGTACCCTAGAGACCCAGTACTTC
TRBJ2-7	once	TRBV29-1	TRBD1	14	CSVPRTGADYEQYF	TGCAGCGTTCCGAGGACAGGGGCAGACTACGAGCAGTACTTC
TRBJ2-7	many	TRBV29-1	NA	11	CSAGGPYEQYF	TGCAGCGCCGGCGGGCCCTACGAGCAGTACTTC
TRBJ1-6	NA	TRBV20-1	TRBD1	14	CSARGGTGGSPLHF	TGCAGTGCTAGAGGAGGGACAGGGGGTTCACCCCTCCACTTT
TRBJ2-7	NA	TRBV27	NA	14	CASRPLSGYNEQYF	TGTGCCAGCAGACCTCTTTCCGGCTACAATGAGCAGTACTTC
TRBJ2-7	NA	TRBV3-1	NA	14	CASSSLNRNNEQYF	TGTGCCAGCAGCTCCTTGAACAGGAACAACGAGCAGTACTTC
TRBJ2-7	few	TRBV9	NA	15	CASSVATGPSYEQYF	TGTGCCAGCAGCGTAGCTACCGGGCCTTCCTACGAGCAGTACTTC
TRBJ2-1	NA	TRBV4-2	NA	13	CASSQPPLGEQFF	TGTGCCAGCAGCCAACCCCCCTTAGGTGAGCAGTTCTTC
TRBJ2-3	NA	TRBV7-8	NA	15	CASSPLSGTTDTQYF	TGTGCCAGCAGCCCCCTTAGCGGAACCACAGATACGCAGTATTTT
TRBJ2-3	NA	TRBV5-6	TRBD2	18	CASSPPRAGGTSTDTQYF	TGTGCCAGCAGCCCCCCCCGAGCGGGAGGGACTAGCACAGATACGCAGTATTTT
TRBJ1-1	once	TRBV4-1	NA	18	CASSLLGPGGGMNTEAFF	TGCGCCAGCAGCCTTTTGGGCCCCGGGGGAGGGATGAACACTGAAGCTTTCTTT
TRBJ2-7	NA	TRBV6-2/TRBV6-3	NA	14	CASSPQLGRYEQYF	TGTGCTAGCAGCCCCCAGCTCGGGAGATACGAGCAGTACTTC